This T cell receptor beta chain was observed in a study of cytomegalovirus exposure and HLA in healthy donors. Study-wide results and limits: The authors listed 150 to 200 TCR beta chains as cytomegalovirus-associated.

It was with 60 Vbeta and 13 Jbeta primers that the PCR ran. Generated by immunoSEQ multiplex PCR, the TCRdb table keeps only in-frame clones and is missing some. The sample has approximately 150,000 clones; 70% to 85% are singletons. This CDR3 is built from 15 residues. Germline loops: CDR1 SGHTA, CDR2 FQGNSA. V lost 5 bases, J lost 3 bases, and 10 bases stayed unmatched. A note on this clone: No antigen is known for it.

Sequencing was performed on PBMCs. The origin of this receptor is an older woman in good health and CMV-seropositive. The chain has TRBV7-2 and TRBJ2-7; 7 nucleotides line up with TRBD1. CDR3 residues: CASSAEPGQNYEQYF. CDR3 in DNA: TGTGCCAGCAGCGCTGAACCGGGACAGAACTACGAGCAGTACTTC.